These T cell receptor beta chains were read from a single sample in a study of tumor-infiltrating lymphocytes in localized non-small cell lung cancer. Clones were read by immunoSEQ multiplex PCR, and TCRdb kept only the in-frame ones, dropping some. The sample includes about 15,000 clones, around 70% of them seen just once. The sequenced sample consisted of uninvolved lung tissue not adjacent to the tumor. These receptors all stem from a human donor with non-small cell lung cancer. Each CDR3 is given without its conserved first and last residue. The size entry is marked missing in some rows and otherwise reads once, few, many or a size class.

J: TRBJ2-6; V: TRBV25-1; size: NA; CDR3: ASRASGANVLT
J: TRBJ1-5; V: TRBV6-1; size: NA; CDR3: ASSEDAGWGPQH
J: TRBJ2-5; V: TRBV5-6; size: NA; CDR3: ASSQISPLYETQY
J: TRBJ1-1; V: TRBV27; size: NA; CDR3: ASTSGAVNTEAF
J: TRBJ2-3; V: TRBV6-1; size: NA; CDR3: ASSERENPDTQY
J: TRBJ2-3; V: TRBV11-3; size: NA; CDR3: ASSRSGKGTDTQY
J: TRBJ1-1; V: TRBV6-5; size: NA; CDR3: ASRAPGGGNTEAF
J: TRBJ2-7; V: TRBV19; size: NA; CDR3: ASTPRGGQGVSEQY
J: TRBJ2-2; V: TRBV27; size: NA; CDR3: ASSFGPGRANTGELF
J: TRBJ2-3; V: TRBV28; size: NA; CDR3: ASSLVGRVTDTQY
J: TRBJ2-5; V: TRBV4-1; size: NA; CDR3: ASSQDTGGYQETQY
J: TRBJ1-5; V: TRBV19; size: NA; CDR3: ASSIGGYSNQPQH
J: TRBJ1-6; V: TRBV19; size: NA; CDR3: ASSVDRVSPLH
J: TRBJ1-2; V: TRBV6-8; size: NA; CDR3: ASTNREGDGYT
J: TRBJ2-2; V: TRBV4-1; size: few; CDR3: ASSQRTSGAIGELF
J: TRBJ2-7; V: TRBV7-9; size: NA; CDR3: ASSLGGTEQY
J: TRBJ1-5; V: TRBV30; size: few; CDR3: AWSGGNQPQH
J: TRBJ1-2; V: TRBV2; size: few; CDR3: ASSPSRGYT
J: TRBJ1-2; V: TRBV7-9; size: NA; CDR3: ASSSPYERGGYGYT
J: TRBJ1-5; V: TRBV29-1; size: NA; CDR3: SAGGGMVQPQH
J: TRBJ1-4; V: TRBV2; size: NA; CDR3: ASSPNRGTNEKLF
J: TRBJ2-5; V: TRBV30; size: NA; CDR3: AWSVQQGGKTQY
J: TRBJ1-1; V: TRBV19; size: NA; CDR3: ASEGDATVHTEAF